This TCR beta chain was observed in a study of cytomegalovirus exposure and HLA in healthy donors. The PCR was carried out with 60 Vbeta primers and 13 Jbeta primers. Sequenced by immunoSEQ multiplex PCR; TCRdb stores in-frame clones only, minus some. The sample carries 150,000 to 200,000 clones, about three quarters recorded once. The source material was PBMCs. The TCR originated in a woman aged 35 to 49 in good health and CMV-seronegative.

CDR3 DNA sequence: TGTGCCAGCAGGGAGCGGGACAGGTACAATGAGCAGTTCTTC. Protein: CASRERDRYNEQFF. This sequence joins TRBV6-5 and TRBJ2-1; TRBD1 is a possible D gene (8 bases). The length of the CDR3 is 14 residues. Trimming pared 6 bases from V and 4 bases from J, leaving 13 bases between. Germline V gene data show CDR1 as MNHEY and CDR2 as SVGAGI.